The T cell receptor beta chain described here comes from a study of HIV-infected patients and healthy controls. Study-wide points: HIV+ repertoires were severely depleted of MAIT alpha-chain CDR3s, unlike healthy controls. The seeming recovery of the Gini index after therapy in HIV-infected patients vanished in size-matched data.

This clonotype was counted many times. Its cognate antigen is unknown. The CDR3 contains 15 residues. Per the germline V gene, CDR1 is SGHTA and CDR2 is FQGNSA. J gave up 1 base and V 4 bases, and 2 bases lay outside the gene matches. All unsorted peripheral T cells were captured because whole blood was used without fractionation. Reverse transcription used roughly 450 ng RNA and constant-region primers for alpha and beta. Using multiplexing indices, alpha and beta chain libraries were generated apart by chain-specific third strand synthesis. Two random hexamers, added before amplification and joined, formed each molecule's 12-nucleotide barcode. TCRdb fed the 5' RACE reads into MiXCR, producing one record per CDR3 protein. The data show some 13,000 distinct CDR3 sequences, with roughly a tenth seen just once and about 6% held by the top ten.

Sequencing was performed on blood. The receptor was isolated from an adult in good health. This chain links TRBV7-2 with TRBJ2-1, with 9 nucleotides matching TRBD2. This CDR3 is CASSSTSGSYNEQFF. CDR3 DNA sequence: TGTGCCAGCAGCTCGACTAGCGGTTCCTACAATGAGCAGTTCTTC. The whole variable domain, remainder taken from reference TRBV7-2 and TRBJ2-1, is GAGVSQSPSNKVTEKGKDVELRCDPISGHTALYWYRQSLGQGLEFLIYFQGNSAPDKSGLPSDRFSAERTGGSVSTLTIQRTQQEDSAVYLCASSSTSGSYNEQFFGPGTRLTVL.